This entry lists 9 T cell receptor beta chains sequenced from one sample in a study of blood T cell repertoires in COVID-19. This table comes from immunoSEQ multiplex PCR, and its TCRdb copy is limited to in-frame clones, with some not included. The sample consists of 130,000 to 150,000 clones, 70% to 90% of them appearing once. Sequenced sample: peripheral blood. The receptors originated from a woman between 55 and 75 years old with COVID-19, enrolled during active disease.

The chain combines TRBV3-1 (or the pseudogene TRBV3-2) with TRBJ2-4; tentative D call: TRBD1 (5 bases). In germline, CDR1 is LGHDT, CDR2 YNNKEL (reference sequence). The V end lost 8 bases, the J end lost 3 bases, and 26 bases lay between the germline ends. The CDR3 covers 18 residues. Here the CDR3 reads CASRTTPAIEGDKNIQYF. The CDR3 DNA is TGTGCCAGCCGTACGACCCCCGCGATAGAAGGGGACAAAAACATTCAGTACTTC.

In nucleotides, the CDR3 is TGTGCCAGCAGTTTATCCGGGATCGGGAACACTGAAGCTTTCTTT. Translated: CASSLSGIGNTEAFF. The rearrangement links TRBV28 to TRBJ1-1; no clear D gene. The CDR3 length is 15 residues. V shed 1 base and J shed 1 base, with 10 bases lying between them. Looked up from germline, CDR1 is MDHEN and CDR2 is SYDVKM.

The genes are TRBV27 and TRBJ2-1; 12 bases are shared with TRBD2. V gave up 3 bases and J gave up 2 bases; unmatched junction bases: 5. The CDR3 spans 17 residues. CDR1 MNHEY and CDR2 SMNVEV come from the germline V gene (reference sequence). The CDR3 DNA reads as TGTGCCAGCAGTTTGGGGCTAGCGGGGGGGACCTACAATGAGCAGTTCTTC. Its translation is CASSLGLAGGTYNEQFF.

The chain recombines TRBV7-2 with TRBJ2-2; 12 bases line up with TRBD2. CDR1 and CDR2 (germline): SGHTA, FQGNSA. CDR3 length: 16 residues. The J segment lost 8 bases and the V segment lost 5 bases, leaving 9 bases of the junction unmatched. DNA for the CDR3: TGTGCCAGCAGCCTTCGACTAGCGGGGGACCGTGGGGAGCTGTTTTTT. Its translation is CASSLRLAGDRGELFF.

This chain joins TRBV2 and TRBJ2-3, with no clear D. The CDR3 length is 14 residues. V gave up 3 bases and J gave up 0 bases, with 7 bases separating them. Germline V CDR1 and CDR2: SNHLY, FYNNEI. Written as DNA, the CDR3 is TGTGCCAGCAGTGACGAAACAAGCACAGATACGCAGTATTTT. This codes for CASSDETSTDTQYF.

The chain employs TRBV5-6 and TRBJ1-4; possibly TRBD1 for D (5 bases). The V and J ends lost 0 bases and 7 bases respectively, with 10 bases between them. The CDR3 consists of 14 residues. Germline V gene data show CDR1 as SGHDT and CDR2 as YYEEEE. The CDR3 here is CASSLDQGGEKLFF. CDR3 nucleotides: TGTGCCAGCAGCTTGGACCAGGGAGGTGAAAAACTGTTTTTT.

This sequence joins TRBV19 and TRBJ1-1; D possibly corresponds to TRBD1 (5 bases). The V end was cut by 7 bases, the J end by 1 base, with 16 bases between. Germline CDR1 is LNHDA and CDR2 is SQIVND (reference sequence). The CDR3 spans 15 residues. CDR3 nucleotide sequence: TGTGCCAGTACCCTTCTGGGACTGACGAACACTGAAGCTTTCTTT. Translation gives CASTLLGLTNTEAFF.

The chain uses TRBV4-1 and TRBJ1-1; unclear D gene. The CDR3 covers 15 residues. CDR1 is MGHRA, CDR2 YSYEKL, per germline. Trimming took 1 base from V and 5 from J, leaving 14 bases between them. As DNA, the CDR3 is TGCGCCAGCAGCCAAGGGACGGTACCGGGGACTGAAGCTTTCTTT. The encoded protein is CASSQGTVPGTEAFF.

The rearrangement links TRBV27 to TRBJ1-1, with TRBD1 identical over 7 bases. This CDR3 has 14 residues. Germline V lookup: CDR1 MNHEY, CDR2 SMNVEV (reference sequence). Trimming cost V 8 bases and J 1 base; bases outside gene matches: 7. The CDR3 sequence: CASLRGGWNTEAFF. For the CDR3, the DNA is TGTGCCAGCCTGCGAGGGGGCTGGAACACTGAAGCTTTCTTT.